The 25 T cell receptor beta chains below all came from one sample that was sequenced in a study of blood T cell repertoires in COVID-19 (TCRdb year 2020). Library method: the immunoSEQ multiplex PCR assay. TCRdb obtained this table from immuneACCESS and retained in-frame rearrangements with V and J assigned. These tables miss some clones; where compared with another copy, unresolved V genes account for less than half of the shortfall, and the remainder is unexplained. The sample table records 85,000 to 120,000 clones; almost 85% of these occur just once. 9.5% to 10% of the sample is in the top ten clones. Material for sequencing was peripheral blood. The receptor set was obtained from a man aged 35 to 55 with active or convalescent COVID-19.

This clone was seen a few times. V gene TRBV7-2 combines with J gene TRBJ2-7; a possible D gene is TRBD2 (6 bases). Per germline, CDR1 SGHTA and CDR2 FQGNSA. V was trimmed by 4 bases and J by 3 bases, leaving 10 bases between them. This CDR3 region has 13 residues. The CDR3 protein is CASSSSAFYEQYF. For the CDR3, the DNA is TGTGCCAGCAGCTCTAGCGCATTCTACGAGCAGTACTTC.

CDR3 sequence: CASSVRQHTDTQYF. The CDR3 bases are TGTGCCAGCAGCGTACGACAGCACACAGATACGCAGTATTTT. The chain carries TRBV9 and TRBJ2-3; possible D gene TRBD1, 5 bases. The germline CDR1 and CDR2 sequences are SGDLS and YYNGEE. V lost 1 base, J lost 2 bases, and 8 bases lay in between. The CDR3 length is 14 residues.

The gene calls are TRBV6-2 or TRBV6-3 and TRBJ2-1; D is possibly TRBD1 (6 bases). The germline gives CDR1 MNHEY, CDR2 SVGEGT. Between the trimmed V and J ends, which lost 2 bases and 1 base, there was a span of 12 bases. CDR3 length: 16 amino acids. CDR3 sequence (DNA): TGTGCCAGCAGTTACGCTGACAGGTCTTCCTACAATGAGCAGTTCTTC. It encodes CASSYADRSSYNEQFF.

This rearrangement joins TRBV5-5 to TRBJ2-5; 10 positions agree with TRBD1. V shed 2 bases and J 2 bases; nucleotides not matched to a gene: 6. CDR1 and CDR2 (germline): SGHKS, YYEKEE (reference sequence). This CDR3 is 16 amino acids long. CDR3 nucleotide sequence: TGTGCCAGCAGCTTTTCGGGACAGGGGTTTCAAGAGACCCAGTACTTC. The encoded protein is CASSFSGQGFQETQYF.

This chain uses TRBV18 with TRBJ2-7; 7 bases are a match to TRBD1. CDR3 length: 14 amino acids. CDR1 and CDR2 from the germline V gene are KGHSH and LQKENI. The V and J ends lost 2 bases and 1 base, in that order; junction bases with no gene match: 2. CDR3 in DNA: TGTGCCAGCTCACCAGCAGGGGGATCCTACGAGCAGTACTTC. Its protein is CASSPAGGSYEQYF.

The chain has TRBV7-7 and TRBJ1-4; 9 bases match TRBD1. The CDR3 is 14 amino acids. The germline V gene encodes CDR1 SSHAT and CDR2 FNYEAQ (reference sequence). The trim removed 5 bases at V and 6 bases at J, leaving 4 bases unmatched. The CDR3 sequence is CASSPTGGDEKLFF. The CDR3 DNA reads TGTGCCAGCAGCCCGACAGGGGGAGATGAAAAACTGTTTTTT.

The genes are TRBV7-2 and TRBJ1-5; D possibly corresponds to TRBD1 (6 bases). The CDR3 consists of 14 residues. V dropped 4 bases and J dropped 3 bases, with 10 bases sitting between them. The V gene's germline CDR1 is SGHTA and CDR2 FQGNSA. The CDR3 loop is CASSSDRTNQPQHF. CDR3 sequence (DNA): TGTGCCAGCAGCTCCGACAGGACCAATCAGCCCCAGCATTTT.

This clone appeared a single time. The rearrangement uses TRBV6-6 and TRBJ2-6; TRBD1 agrees at 10 bases. The CDR3 is 18 amino acids. CDR1 is MNHNY, CDR2 SVGAGI, per germline (reference sequence). V lost 5 bases, J lost 4 bases, and 11 bases stayed unmatched. The CDR3 is CASSPLRQGATGANVLTF. CDR3 nucleotides: TGTGCCAGCAGTCCTCTGAGACAGGGGGCGACGGGGGCCAACGTCCTGACTTTC.

The chain is built from TRBV19 and TRBJ1-2, with 7 bases that match TRBD1. The germline CDR1 and CDR2 sequences are LNHDA and SQIVND (reference sequence). This CDR3 is built from 14 residues. J lost 6 bases, V lost 5 bases, and 9 bases had no gene match. CDR3 residues: CASSSRDRVNGYTF. CDR3 bases: TGTGCCAGTAGTTCTCGAGACAGGGTCAATGGCTACACCTTC.

This clone was found once. The genes are TRBV21-1 and TRBJ1-2; TRBD1, the table's D call, lacks a check against the DNA. TRBV21-1 is deemed a pseudogene. This CDR3 is built from 16 residues. The CDR3 region is CASSKKQGAPLKGYTF. The CDR3, as DNA: TGTGCCAGCAGCAAAAAACAGGGCGCACCGCTAAAGGGCTACACCTTC.

The chain couples TRBV6-4 to TRBJ1-1, with D possibly being TRBD1 (6 bases). V lost 6 bases and J 5 bases, leaving 13 bases between the germline ends. This CDR3 has 13 amino acids. Germline V CDR1 and CDR2: MRHNA, SNTAGT. CDR3 residues: CASSRGLWTEAFF. CDR3 bases: TGTGCCAGCAGCAGGGGTCTCTGGACTGAAGCTTTCTTT.

This clone has just a few counts. V usage is TRBV19 and J usage is TRBJ1-1; tentative D call: TRBD1 (6 bases). V gave up 6 bases and J gave up 0 bases, with 11 bases separating them. This CDR3 has 14 residues. The germline V gene encodes CDR1 LNHDA and CDR2 SQIVND (reference sequence). The CDR3 region has the DNA TGTGCCAGTAGCCAACAGGGACTGAACACTGAAGCTTTCTTT. Encoded protein: CASSQQGLNTEAFF.

This clone was seen a single time. J is TRBJ1-6 and V is TRBV4-3; D might be TRBD1 (6 bases). Trimming removed 0 bases from V and 7 bases from J, with 13 bases in between. Germline CDR1 LGHNA, CDR2 YSLEER. The CDR3 consists of 16 residues. This chain's CDR3 is CASSQEIGQKNSPLHF. CDR3 sequence (DNA): TGCGCCAGCAGCCAAGAGATCGGACAGAAGAATTCACCCCTCCACTTT.

This rearrangement joins TRBV14 to TRBJ1-1, with D possibly being TRBD1 (5 bases). This CDR3 has 14 residues. Germline-derived CDR1 and CDR2 are SGHDN and FVKESK. V lost 4 bases, J lost 1 base, and 10 bases lay in between. The DNA for the CDR3 is TGTGCCAGCAGCCGCGCGGGGGGGAACACTGAAGCTTTCTTT. Its translation is CASSRAGGNTEAFF.

The chain uses TRBV7-8 and TRBJ2-1, with 9 bases lining up with TRBD2. In germline, CDR1 is SGHVS, CDR2 FQNEAQ. Trimming took 8 bases from V and 8 from J; bases not matched to a gene: 7. The CDR3 consists of 13 residues. This CDR3 is CASSGLASDEQFF. The CDR3 coding sequence is TGTGCCAGCTCGGGACTAGCAAGCGATGAGCAGTTCTTC.

The chain joins TRBV5-1 to TRBJ2-3, with a weak D call TRBD2 (7 bases). This CDR3 region has 15 residues. V lost 4 bases and J 3 bases, leaving 15 bases between the germline ends. Germline V lookup: CDR1 SGHRS, CDR2 YFSETQ. The CDR3 DNA sequence: TGCGCCAGCAGCGGGGGGGCGGGCACTACAGATACGCAGTATTTT. This translates into CASSGGAGTTDTQYF.

This clone occurred a few times. For the CDR3, the DNA is TGTGCCAGCAGCTTTAGGACTAGCGGGGTCCAAGAGACCCAGTACTTC. Residues: CASSFRTSGVQETQYF. This chain joins TRBV5-6 and TRBJ2-5, with 12 bases fitting TRBD2. V lost 2 bases, J lost 1 base, and 3 bases stayed unmatched. CDR1 and CDR2 from the germline V gene are SGHDT and YYEEEE. There are 16 residues in the CDR3.

The chain is built from TRBV30 and TRBJ1-3; possible D gene TRBD1, 5 bases. The ends were cut back, 1 base at V and 1 base at J, with 5 bases in the middle. Germline CDR1 reads GTSNPN; CDR2 reads SVGIG (reference sequence). The CDR3 consists of 13 residues. The CDR3 DNA is TGTGCCTGGAGTGGACAGTCTGGAAACACCATATATTTT. It specifies CAWSGQSGNTIYF.

V gene TRBV5-6 combines with J gene TRBJ2-5; TRBD1 matches 7 bases. Unmatched junction bases numbered 10, after V lost 1 base and J lost 4 bases. Germline lookup yields CDR1 SGHDT and CDR2 YYEEEE. The CDR3 loop spans 16 amino acids. DNA for the CDR3: TGTGCCAGCAGCTTGTTTACAGGGGTCGTAGGAGAGACCCAGTACTTC. It translates to CASSLFTGVVGETQYF. Complete variable domain (other parts from reference TRBV5-6 and TRBJ2-5): DAGVTQSPTHLIKTRGQQVTLRCSPKSGHDTVSWYQQALGQGPQFIFQYYEEEERQRGNFPDRFSGHQFPNYSSELNVNALLLGDSALYLCASSLFTGVVGETQYFGPGTRLLVL.

This rearrangement joins TRBV7-9 to TRBJ2-1, with D unclear. CDR1 and CDR2 (germline): SEHNR, FQNEAQ (reference sequence). The CDR3 totals 12 residues. The CDR3 is CVTESSYNEQFF. The CDR3, as DNA: TGTGTCACGGAGAGCTCCTACAATGAGCAGTTCTTC.

This clone was seen a few times. The rearrangement uses TRBV6-2 or TRBV6-3 and TRBJ1-5; tentatively, D is TRBD1 (5 bases). The CDR3 loop spans 17 amino acids. V gave up 0 bases and J gave up 6 bases, with 18 bases separating them. Germline lookup yields CDR1 MNHEY and CDR2 SVGEGT. The CDR3 region is CASSYSIGQGGPQPQHF. CDR3 nucleotide sequence: TGTGCCAGCAGTTACTCGATAGGGCAGGGAGGCCCTCAGCCCCAGCATTTT.

The chain carries TRBV18 and TRBJ1-1; 10 bases are shared with TRBD1. Germline trimming cut 3 bases from V and 5 bases from J; bases unmatched to any gene: 9. This CDR3 spans 16 amino acids. Germline-derived CDR1 and CDR2 are KGHSH and LQKENI. The CDR3 region is CASSPLSDRGRTEAFF. The CDR3 region has the DNA TGTGCCAGCTCACCCCTAAGCGACAGGGGGCGGACTGAAGCTTTCTTT.

This clone was counted once. The V and J genes are TRBV10-3 and TRBJ2-2, with 7 bases identical to TRBD2. This CDR3 region has 17 residues. The germline CDR1 and CDR2 sequences are ENHRY and SYGVKD. Germline trimming cut 2 bases from V and 0 bases from J; bases unmatched to any gene: 6. This chain's CDR3 is CAISETSGGANTGELFF. CDR3 bases: TGTGCCATCAGTGAGACCAGTGGGGGGGCGAACACCGGGGAGCTGTTTTTT.

The chain is built from TRBV6-5 and TRBJ2-5; 7 bases are a match to TRBD1. This CDR3 contains 12 residues. The germline gives CDR1 MNHEY, CDR2 SVGAGI. V lost 4 bases, J lost 10 bases, and 6 bases stayed unmatched. Here the CDR3 DNA reads TGTGCCAGCAGTTCCGTCGACAGGGTCCAGTACTTC. The encoded protein is CASSSVDRVQYF.

The CDR3 sequence is CAITMTGPGELFF. The CDR3 DNA is TGTGCCATCACCATGACAGGGCCCGGGGAGCTGTTTTTT. The chain is built from TRBV10-3 and TRBJ2-2, with 7 bases aligning to TRBD1. There are 13 residues in the CDR3. V shed 7 bases, J shed 6 bases, and the junction held 5 bases outside the gene matches. The germline V gene has CDR1 ENHRY and CDR2 SYGVKD.